The sample holds a few counts of the clone carrying this TCR beta chain. Its cognate antigen is unknown. This CDR3 region has 15 residues. CDR1 and CDR2 from the germline V gene are SGHRS and YFSETQ. Losses at the gene ends were 4 bases for V and 6 bases for J; bases not matched to a gene: 9. These data originate in a study of T-cell reconstitution after alpha-beta-depleted transplantation in children. Whole-study findings and limits: T-cell numbers and diversity, one year after transplant, stemmed largely from T cells that were newly produced. Reported findings indicate that, about two months after transplant, alpha-beta T cells came from several hundred expanded clones, which were derived from non-depleted graft cells. Surviving recipient T cells and thymic progenitors underlay high day-60 TCRbeta diversity in some patients.

The authors prepared the TCRbeta library with unique molecular identifiers. TCRdb independently ran MiXCR on the PCR reads; one entry per CDR3 protein. The table includes approximately 400,000 distinct CDR3 sequences, 15% to 20% detected once. V and J are TRBV5-1 and TRBJ2-1, with TRBD2 identical over 8 bases. The sample here was PBMCs, mostly from graft donor cells, taken 360 days after TCRalphabeta/CD19-depleted stem cell transplant. This TCR was sampled from a boy under two years old who had a stem cell transplant for Wiskott-Aldrich syndrome, so the T cells may come from the graft donor. CDR3 residues: CASSPAQREFNEQFF. The CDR3 coding sequence is TGCGCCAGCAGCCCAGCGCAGCGGGAGTTCAATGAGCAGTTCTTC. Full variable domain (outside the CDR3, taken from reference TRBV5-1 and TRBJ2-1): KAGVTQTPRYLIKTRGQQVTLSCSPISGHRSVSWYQQTPGQGLQFLFEYFSETQRNKGNFPGRFSGRQFSNSRSEMNVSTLELGDSALYLCASSPAQREFNEQFFGPGTRLTVL.